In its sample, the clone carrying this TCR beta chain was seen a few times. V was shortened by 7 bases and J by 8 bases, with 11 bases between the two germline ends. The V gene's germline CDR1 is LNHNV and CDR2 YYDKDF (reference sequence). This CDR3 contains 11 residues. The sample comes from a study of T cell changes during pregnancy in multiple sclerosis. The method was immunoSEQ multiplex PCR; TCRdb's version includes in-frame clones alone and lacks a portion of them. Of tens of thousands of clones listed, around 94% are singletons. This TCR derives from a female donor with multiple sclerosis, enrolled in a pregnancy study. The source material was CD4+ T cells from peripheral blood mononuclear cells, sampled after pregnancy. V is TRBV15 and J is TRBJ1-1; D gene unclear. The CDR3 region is CATTGSGEAFF. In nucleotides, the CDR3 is TGTGCCACCACCGGGTCGGGGGAAGCTTTCTTT.